The clone carrying this TCR beta chain was seen once. Antigen unknown. This CDR3 has 12 residues. V dropped 4 bases and J dropped 3 bases, with 9 bases sitting between them. Germline V gene lookup returns CDR1 SQVTM and CDR2 ANQGSEA. The data originate from a study of Ad26.COV2.S vaccination and SARS-CoV-2 variants. Findings and limits, study-wide: Non-spike TCR breadth did not differ much between vaccine and placebo recipients. Substantial breadth was reported for post-vaccination spike-specific CD8+ and CD4+ T cells.

Clones were sequenced by immunoSEQ multiplex PCR, and TCRdb holds only the in-frame ones, with some missing. The sample lists around 170,000 clones, around nine tenths occurring once. The sample here was peripheral blood, taken after recovery from COVID-19. The chain has TRBV29-1 and TRBJ2-5; D perhaps matches TRBD2 (5 bases). This sequence was found in a human donor who had recovered from COVID-19. CDR3 bases: TGCAGCGTTGTTCGGGGTGAAGAGACCCAGTACTTC. It specifies CSVVRGEETQYF.